This TCR beta chain comes out of a study of T cells in Graves' hyperthyroidism and ophthalmopathy. General observations from the study: Before onset, ophthalmopathy was predicted by the model a median approximately 6.7 months earlier.

RNA transcripts provided the source from which TCR beta CDR3 regions were amplified. TCR CDR3 underwent first-round RT-PCR with the HTBI primer set. MiXCR was run by TCRdb on the multiplex PCR reads, yielding one entry per CDR3 protein. This sample yields about half a million distinct CDR3 sequences, of which around a fifth are seen a single time; approximately 54% belongs to the top ten. Germline V lookup: CDR1 SGHRS, CDR2 YFSETQ. The V end lost 6 bases, the J end lost 5 bases, and 11 bases lay between the germline ends. The CDR3 loop spans 13 amino acids. Ten or more counts support this clonotype. Its target is not known.

This chain uses TRBV5-1 with TRBJ2-2; D is possibly TRBD2 (5 bases). Sequencing was carried out using blood. The receptor was derived from a woman in her 70s with Graves' ophthalmopathy. The CDR3, as DNA: TGCGCCAGCAACCCCTCGGGAACCGGGGAGCTGTTTTTT. Translating gives CASNPSGTGELFF.